This T cell receptor (beta chain) was captured by sequencing in a study of blood T cell repertoires in COVID-19 (dated by TCRdb to about 2020). Context from the whole study: Collaborator samples came from the United States, Italy and Spain and covered acute and convalescent phases of COVID-19. The samples were drawn from the first 160 participants of the ongoing ImmuneRACE study and from roughly 1,300 subjects provided by 6 global collaborators. The repertoires were released in a freely available public database intended as a resource for research on the immune response to SARS-CoV-2. The material from the prospective study consisted of cDNA or gDNA derived from T cells, B-cell-depleted T cells, or PBMCs. Where available, HLA class I and class II types were obtained from metadata supplied by the sample provider rather than from assay-based typing. The dataset comprised deeply sampled blood TCRbeta repertoires from subjects exposed to, actively infected with, or recovered from COVID-19. Sample metadata almost always included a de-identified subject ID, COVID-19 status, age in years and sex. General conclusions and limits of the study: Clinical and demographic metadata were provided uncurated, with the amount varying by source and participant.

The CDR3 has 15 amino acids, counting the end cysteine and phenylalanine. Kept here is only the CDR3 DNA, which spans 45 bases and is read in frame from base 1. The CDR1 and CDR2 encoded by the germline V gene are SGHRS and YFSETQ. At the junction V is shortened by 8 bases and J by 4 bases, with 18 bases in between. This clone was seen a single time. There is no known antigen for this receptor. No much larger clonotype is one base removed from it; base qualities were not supplied. Each collaborating institution followed its own protocols to collect whole blood in K2EDTA tubes. For TCRbeta analysis, collaborators shipped samples in one of three forms: frozen whole blood, isolated PBMCs, or DNA extracted from either of those sample types. TCRbeta CDR3 regions were amplified from genomic DNA by means of the immunoSEQ Assay, a bias-controlled multiplex PCR. Per the authors' processing: Nucleated cell counts per sample were estimated from amplification of reference gene primers within the assay. To quantify the absolute abundance of each unique TCRbeta CDR3 rearrangement, sequence reads were collapsed and filtered. For each sample, productive Simpson clonality was calculated as the square root of Simpson's diversity index over productive rearrangements. The immuneACCESS repertoire file appears here via TCRdb, limited to in-frame rearrangements. These files lack a portion of the clones; in checked studies, under half of the deficit traces to unresolved V genes, and the cause of the others is not known. D and trimming come from the DNA, and the V and J calls and clone size come from that table. The sample records roughly 290,000 clones, just under 85% of which are singletons. The top ten clones comprise around 4.1% of the sample.

The clonotype was recovered from a woman between 50 and 59 years old with active or convalescent COVID-19. Specimen: peripheral blood. The sequence joins TRBV5-1 to TRBJ1-4; 5 matching bases give a weak D call of TRBD1. CDR3 region: CASSGQPGSNEKLFF. The nucleotides read TGCGCCAGTTCCGGACAACCCGGGAGTAATGAAAAACTGTTTTTT.